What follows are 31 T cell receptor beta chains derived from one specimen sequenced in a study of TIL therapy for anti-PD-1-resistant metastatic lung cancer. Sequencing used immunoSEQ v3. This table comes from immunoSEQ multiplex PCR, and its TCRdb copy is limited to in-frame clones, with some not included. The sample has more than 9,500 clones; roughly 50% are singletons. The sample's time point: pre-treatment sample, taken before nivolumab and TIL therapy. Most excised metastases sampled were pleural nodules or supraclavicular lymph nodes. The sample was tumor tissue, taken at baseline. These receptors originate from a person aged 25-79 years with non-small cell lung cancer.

This CDR3 is CASSLGTGGDLFTQYF. CDR3 sequence (DNA): TGCGCCAGCAGCTTGGGAACAGGGGGCGATCTATTTACGCAGTATTTT. The chain carries TRBV5-1 and TRBJ2-3; 9 bases are a match to TRBD1. Germline CDR1 reads SGHRS; CDR2 reads YFSETQ. V was clipped by 0 bases and J by 8 bases; unmatched bases: 10. The CDR3 has 16 amino acids. The complete variable domain, with remaining parts taken from reference TRBV5-1 and TRBJ2-3, reads KAGVTQTPRYLIKTRGQQVTLSCSPISGHRSVSWYQQTPGQGLQFLFEYFSETQRNKGNFPGRFSGRQFSNSRSEMNVSTLELGDSALYLCASSLGTGGDLFTQYFGPGTRLTVL.

This chain's CDR3 is CASSPGQGVYEQYF. The CDR3 nucleotides are TGTGCCAGCAGCCCGGGACAGGGGGTCTACGAGCAGTACTTC. This chain links TRBV5-4 with TRBJ2-7, with 11 bases matching TRBD1. Trimming took 4 bases from V and 3 from J; bases not matched to a gene: 3. Germline CDR1 reads SGHNT; CDR2 reads YYREEE (reference sequence). The length of the CDR3 is 14 residues.

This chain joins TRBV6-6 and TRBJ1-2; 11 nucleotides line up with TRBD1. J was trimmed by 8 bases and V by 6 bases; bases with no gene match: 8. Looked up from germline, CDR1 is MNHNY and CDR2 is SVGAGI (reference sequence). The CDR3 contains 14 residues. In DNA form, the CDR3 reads TGTGCCAGCAGCAGCGGACAGGGGGCACGGGGCTACACCTTC. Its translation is CASSSGQGARGYTF.

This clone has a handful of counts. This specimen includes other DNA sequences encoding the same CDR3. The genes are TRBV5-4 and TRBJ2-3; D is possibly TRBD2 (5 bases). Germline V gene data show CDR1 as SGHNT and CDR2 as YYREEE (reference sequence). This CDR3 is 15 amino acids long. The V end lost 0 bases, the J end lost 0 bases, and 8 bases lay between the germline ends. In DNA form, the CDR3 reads TGTGCCAGCAGCTTGGACGGCGGGAGCACAGATACGCAGTATTTT. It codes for CASSLDGGSTDTQYF. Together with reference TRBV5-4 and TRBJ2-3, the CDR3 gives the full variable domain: ETGVTQSPTHLIKTRGQQVTLRCSSQSGHNTVSWYQQALGQGPQFIFQYYREEENGRGNFPPRFSGLQFPNYSSELNVNALELDDSALYLCASSLDGGSTDTQYFGPGTRLTVL.

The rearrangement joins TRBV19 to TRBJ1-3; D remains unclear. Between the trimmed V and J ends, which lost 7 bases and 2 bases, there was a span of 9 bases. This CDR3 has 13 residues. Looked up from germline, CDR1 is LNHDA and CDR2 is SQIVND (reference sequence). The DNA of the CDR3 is TGTGCCAGTACGTACGGGGCTGGAAACACCATATATTTT. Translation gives CASTYGAGNTIYF.

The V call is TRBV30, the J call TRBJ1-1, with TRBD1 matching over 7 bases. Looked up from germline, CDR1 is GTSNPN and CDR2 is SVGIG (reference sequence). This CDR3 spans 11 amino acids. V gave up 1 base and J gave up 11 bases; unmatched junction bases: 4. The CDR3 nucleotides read TGTGCCTGGAGTGCAGGGGGTGGTGCTTTCTTT. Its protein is CAWSAGGGAFF.

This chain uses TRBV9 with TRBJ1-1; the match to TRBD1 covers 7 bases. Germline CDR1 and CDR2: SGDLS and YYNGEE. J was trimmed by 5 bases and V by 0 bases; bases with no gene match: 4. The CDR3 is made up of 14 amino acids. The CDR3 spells CASSVGQGETEAFF. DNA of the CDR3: TGTGCCAGCAGCGTAGGACAGGGAGAGACTGAAGCTTTCTTT.

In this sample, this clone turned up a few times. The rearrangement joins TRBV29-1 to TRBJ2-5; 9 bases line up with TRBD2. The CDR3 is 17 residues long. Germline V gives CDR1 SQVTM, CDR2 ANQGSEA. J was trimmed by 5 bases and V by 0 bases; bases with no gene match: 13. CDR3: CSVEDPGLAGFVETQYF. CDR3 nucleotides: TGCAGCGTTGAAGATCCAGGGCTAGCGGGATTCGTCGAGACCCAGTACTTC.

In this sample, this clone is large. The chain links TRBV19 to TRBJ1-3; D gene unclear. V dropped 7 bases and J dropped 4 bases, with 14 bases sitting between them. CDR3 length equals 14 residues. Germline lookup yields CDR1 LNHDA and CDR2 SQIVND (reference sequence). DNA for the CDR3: TGTGCCAGTAAGTCCAGTCGTGCGGGAAACACCATATATTTT. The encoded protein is CASKSSRAGNTIYF.

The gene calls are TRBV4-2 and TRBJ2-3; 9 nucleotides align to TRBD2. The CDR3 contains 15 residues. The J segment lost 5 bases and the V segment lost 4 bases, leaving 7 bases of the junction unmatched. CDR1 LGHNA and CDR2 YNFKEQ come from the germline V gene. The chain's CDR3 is CASSRLAGAEDTQYF. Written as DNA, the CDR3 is TGTGCCAGCAGCCGATTAGCGGGGGCTGAAGATACGCAGTATTTT.

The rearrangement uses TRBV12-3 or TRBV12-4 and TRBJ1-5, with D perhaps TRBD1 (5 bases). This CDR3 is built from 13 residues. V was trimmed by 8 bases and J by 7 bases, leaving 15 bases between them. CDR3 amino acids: CASRLGAHQPQHF. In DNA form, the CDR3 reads TGTGCCAGCCGTCTTGGGGCCCACCAGCCCCAGCATTTT.

The DNA for the CDR3 is TGTGCCTGGAGACTGACTAGCGATCCTGCAGATACGCAGTATTTT. Translating it yields CAWRLTSDPADTQYF. The chain joins TRBV30 to TRBJ2-3, with 8 bases fitting TRBD2. Germline assignment: CDR1 GTSNPN and CDR2 SVGIG (reference sequence). Germline trimming cut 3 bases from V and 4 bases from J; bases unmatched to any gene: 9. The length of the CDR3 is 15 residues.

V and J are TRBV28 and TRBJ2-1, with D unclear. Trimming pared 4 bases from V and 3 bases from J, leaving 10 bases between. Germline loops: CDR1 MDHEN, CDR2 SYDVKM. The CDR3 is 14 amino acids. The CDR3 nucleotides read TGTGCCAGCAGTTACAACCTCTACTACAATGAGCAGTTCTTC. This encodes CASSYNLYYNEQFF.

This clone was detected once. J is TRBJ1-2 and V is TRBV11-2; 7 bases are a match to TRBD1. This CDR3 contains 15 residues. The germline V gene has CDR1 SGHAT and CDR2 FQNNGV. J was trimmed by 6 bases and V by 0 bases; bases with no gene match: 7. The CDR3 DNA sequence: TGTGCCAGCAGCTTAGAGTCACAGGGGAGAGATGGCTACACCTTC. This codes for CASSLESQGRDGYTF.

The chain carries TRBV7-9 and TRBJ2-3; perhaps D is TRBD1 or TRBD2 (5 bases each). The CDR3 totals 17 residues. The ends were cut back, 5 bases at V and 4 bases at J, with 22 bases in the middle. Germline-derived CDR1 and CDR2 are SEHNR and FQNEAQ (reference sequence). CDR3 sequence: CASSPAGWDGNPDTQYF. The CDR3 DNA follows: TGTGCCAGCAGCCCGGCAGGGTGGGACGGCAATCCAGATACGCAGTATTTT.

The CDR3 DNA reads TGTGCCAGCAGCTTGGCCGTCGGAATCTTGAATGAGCAGTTCTTC. Protein: CASSLAVGILNEQFF. The V gene is TRBV5-6, the J gene TRBJ2-1; the D is unclear. Germline V lookup: CDR1 SGHDT, CDR2 YYEEEE. CDR3 size: 15 residues. The ends were cut back, 0 bases at V and 7 bases at J, with 14 bases in the middle.

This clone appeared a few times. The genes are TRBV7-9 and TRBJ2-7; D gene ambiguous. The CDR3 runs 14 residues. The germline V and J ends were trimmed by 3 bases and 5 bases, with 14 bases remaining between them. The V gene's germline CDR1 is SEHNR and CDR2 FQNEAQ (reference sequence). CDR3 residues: CASSFDPLGHEQYF. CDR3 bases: TGTGCCAGCAGCTTCGACCCCCTAGGGCACGAGCAGTACTTC.

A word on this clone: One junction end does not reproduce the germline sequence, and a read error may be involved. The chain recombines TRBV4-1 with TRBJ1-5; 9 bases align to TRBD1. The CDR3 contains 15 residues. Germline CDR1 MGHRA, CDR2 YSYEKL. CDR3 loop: CASSRYDRGDQAQHF. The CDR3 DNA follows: TGCGCCAGCAGCCGGTATGACAGGGGGGATCAGGCCCAGCATTTT.

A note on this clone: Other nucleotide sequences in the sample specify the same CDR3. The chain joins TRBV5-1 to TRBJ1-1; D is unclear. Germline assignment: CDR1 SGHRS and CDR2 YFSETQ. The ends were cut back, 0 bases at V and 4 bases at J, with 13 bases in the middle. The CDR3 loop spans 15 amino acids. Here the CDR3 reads CASSLVLRGSTEAFF. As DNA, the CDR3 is TGCGCCAGCAGCTTGGTTTTGCGGGGAAGCACTGAAGCTTTCTTT.

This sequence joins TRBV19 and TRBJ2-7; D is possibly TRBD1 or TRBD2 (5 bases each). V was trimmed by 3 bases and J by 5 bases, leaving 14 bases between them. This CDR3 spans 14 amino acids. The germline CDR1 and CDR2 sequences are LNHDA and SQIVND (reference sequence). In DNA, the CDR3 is TGTGCCAGTAGTATGAGGGCAGGGTATCACGAGCAGTACTTC. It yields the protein CASSMRAGYHEQYF.

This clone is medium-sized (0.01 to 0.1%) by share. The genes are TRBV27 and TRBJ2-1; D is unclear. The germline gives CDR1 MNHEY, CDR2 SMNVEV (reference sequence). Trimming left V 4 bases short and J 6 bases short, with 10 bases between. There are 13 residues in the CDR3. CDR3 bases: TGTGCCAGCAGTTCTTATCGCCGCAATGAGCAGTTCTTC. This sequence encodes CASSSYRRNEQFF.

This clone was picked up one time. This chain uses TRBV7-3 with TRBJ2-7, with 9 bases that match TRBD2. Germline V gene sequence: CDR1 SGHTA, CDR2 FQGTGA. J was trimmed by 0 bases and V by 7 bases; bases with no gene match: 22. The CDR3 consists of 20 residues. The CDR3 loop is CASTQKRLAEITVYSYEQYF. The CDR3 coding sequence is TGTGCCAGCACGCAAAAGCGACTAGCGGAGATCACCGTATACTCCTACGAGCAGTACTTC.

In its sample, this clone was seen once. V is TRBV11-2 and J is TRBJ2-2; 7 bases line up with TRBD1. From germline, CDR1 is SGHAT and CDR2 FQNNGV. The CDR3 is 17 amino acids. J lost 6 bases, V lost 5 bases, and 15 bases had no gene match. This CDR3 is CASSIQTGLKGAGELFF. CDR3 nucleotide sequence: TGTGCCAGCAGCATACAGACAGGGCTCAAGGGGGCCGGGGAGCTGTTTTTT.

The CDR3 DNA is TGCGCCAGCAGTGAGTCGGGCTCTGGAAACACCATATATTTT. This encodes CASSESGSGNTIYF. The V call is TRBV10-1, the J call TRBJ1-3; D ambiguous. V was pared by 0 bases and J by 0 bases, with 3 bases between. The CDR3 extends over 14 amino acids. CDR1 WNHNN and CDR2 SYGVQD come from the germline V gene (reference sequence).

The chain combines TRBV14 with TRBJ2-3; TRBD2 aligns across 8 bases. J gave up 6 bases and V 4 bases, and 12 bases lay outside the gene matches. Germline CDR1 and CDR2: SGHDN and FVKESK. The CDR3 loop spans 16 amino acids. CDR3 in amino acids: CASSRPGLEGADTQYF. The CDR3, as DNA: TGTGCCAGCAGCCGACCGGGACTAGAAGGCGCGGATACGCAGTATTTT. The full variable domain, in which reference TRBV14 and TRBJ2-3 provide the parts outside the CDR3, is EAGVTQFPSHSVIEKGQTVTLRCDPISGHDNLYWYRRVMGKEIKFLLHFVKESKQDESGMPNNRFLAERTGGTYSTLKVQPAELEDSGVYFCASSRPGLEGADTQYFGPGTRLTVL.

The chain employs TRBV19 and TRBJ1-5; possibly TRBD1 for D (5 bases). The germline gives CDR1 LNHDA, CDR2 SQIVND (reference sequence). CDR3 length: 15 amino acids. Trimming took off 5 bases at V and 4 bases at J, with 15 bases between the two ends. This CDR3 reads CASSSGGGRNQPQHF. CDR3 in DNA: TGTGCCAGTAGTTCGGGGGGAGGACGGAATCAGCCCCAGCATTTT.

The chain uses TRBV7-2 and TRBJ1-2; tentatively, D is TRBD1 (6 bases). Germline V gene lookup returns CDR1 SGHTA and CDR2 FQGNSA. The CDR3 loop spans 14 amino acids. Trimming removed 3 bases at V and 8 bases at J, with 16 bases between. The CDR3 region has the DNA TGTGCCAGCAGCTTGGGGGGCGGAAATCGAGGCTACACCTTC. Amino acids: CASSLGGGNRGYTF.

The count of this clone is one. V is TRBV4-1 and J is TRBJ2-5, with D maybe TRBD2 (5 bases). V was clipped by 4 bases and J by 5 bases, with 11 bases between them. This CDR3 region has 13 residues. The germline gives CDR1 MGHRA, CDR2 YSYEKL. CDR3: CASSPPGWETQYF. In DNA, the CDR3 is TGCGCCAGCAGCCCTCCGGGGTGGGAGACCCAGTACTTC.

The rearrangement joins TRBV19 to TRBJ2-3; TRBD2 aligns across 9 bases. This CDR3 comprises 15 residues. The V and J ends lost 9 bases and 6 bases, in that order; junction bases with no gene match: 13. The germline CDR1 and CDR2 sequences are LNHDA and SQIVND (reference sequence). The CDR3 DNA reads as TGTGCCAGCACCCTCTCGCGGGGGGGCCCCGATACGCAGTATTTT. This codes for CASTLSRGGPDTQYF.

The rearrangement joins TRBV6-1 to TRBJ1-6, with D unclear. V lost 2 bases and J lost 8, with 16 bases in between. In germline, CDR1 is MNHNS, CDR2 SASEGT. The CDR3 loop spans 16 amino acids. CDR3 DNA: TGTGCCAGCAGTGAAATATGGCCACCCGGCGATTCACCCCTCCACTTT. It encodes CASSEIWPPGDSPLHF.

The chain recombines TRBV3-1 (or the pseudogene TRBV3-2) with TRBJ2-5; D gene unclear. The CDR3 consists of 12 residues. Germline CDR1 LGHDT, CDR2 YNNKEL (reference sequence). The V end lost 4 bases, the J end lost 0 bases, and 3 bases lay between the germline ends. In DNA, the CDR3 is TGTGCCAGCAGCCGACACCAAGAGACCCAGTACTTC. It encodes CASSRHQETQYF.